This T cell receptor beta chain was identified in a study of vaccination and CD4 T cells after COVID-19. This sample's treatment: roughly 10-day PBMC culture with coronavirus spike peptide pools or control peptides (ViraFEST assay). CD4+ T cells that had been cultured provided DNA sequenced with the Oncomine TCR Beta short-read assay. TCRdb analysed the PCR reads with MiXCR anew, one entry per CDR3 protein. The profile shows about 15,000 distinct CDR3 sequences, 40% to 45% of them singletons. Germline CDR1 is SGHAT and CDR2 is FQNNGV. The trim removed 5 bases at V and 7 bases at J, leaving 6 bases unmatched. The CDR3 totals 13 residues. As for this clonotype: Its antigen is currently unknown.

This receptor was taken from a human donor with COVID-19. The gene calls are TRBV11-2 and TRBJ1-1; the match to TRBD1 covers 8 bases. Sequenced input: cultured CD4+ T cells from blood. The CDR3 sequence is CASSPAGQGEAFF. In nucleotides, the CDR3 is TGTGCCAGCAGCCCCGCCGGACAGGGTGAAGCTTTCTTT.